One T cell receptor beta chain is described in this entry. Its antigen remains undetermined. Qualities for individual bases were not recorded, and no much larger clone is one base off. These data are taken from a study of shared clonotypes between healthy human individuals (dated by TCRdb to the early 2020s). Regarding the complete study: The cohort comprised two women and a few men aged 18 to 49 years. For each donor, three plates each were used for CD4 naive and CD4 memory, two plates were used for CD8 naive, and one plate was used for CD8 memory. Blood TCR repertoires of five healthy adults were deeply sequenced to estimate repertoire size and the extent of clonotype sharing between individuals. To increase sequencing depth and limit assay-specific biases, TCR repertoire library preparation and sequencing were carried out by different laboratories using diverse techniques. Between about 0.94 and 8.9 billion PBMCs per donor were obtained by leukapheresis. What the research found in general, with its limitations: Because the study included a small number of donors, the genetic and exposure-history diversity represented was limited. Sampling was restricted to blood, and TCR repertoires in tissues likely differ from the TCR repertoires found in blood. Approximately 5% of naive CD4, 3% to 4% of naive CD8, 2.3% of memory CD4, and around 0.42% of memory CD8 clonotypes were shared across several donors. Estimated clonotype richness was generally larger for naive than for memory subsets. Pairwise subsampling indicated that sequencing depth was expected to affect the degree of clonotype sharing among donors. Compared with non-shared clonotypes, the clonotypes found in all four sorted-subset donors had higher generation probabilities. Incomplete sequencing was indicated by rarefaction of sorted-subset datasets, despite the large sequencing depth.

Using the deep immunoSEQ assay, TCR CDR3 regions were amplified from genomic DNA by multiplex PCR. Extracted genomic DNA from each cell subset was distributed evenly across all wells of several immunoSEQ 96-well plates, and each plate was treated as a replicate. For sorted subsets, approximately 210 ng genomic DNA, equal to about 30,000 T cell genomes, was loaded into each replicate PCR. Purified libraries were measured with a Qubit 3.0 fluorometer, size-checked on a Bioanalyzer 2100, and measured again with the KAPA Library Quantification kit. A separate single-read 150-cycle Illumina NextSeq 550 flow cell was used to sequence each immunoSEQ 96-well plate. As for the authors' bioinformatics: Because the immunoSEQ output held only junctional sequences and lacked quality scores, the filtering could not match the filtering applied to full-length reads. To assign V/J genes and CDR3, sequences were annotated using PyIR, a Python wrapper for IgBLAST v1.9, with IMGT germline references. Any read was removed if the V/J assignment was weak (E-value above 1e-6), the CDR3 was missing, or the read contained stop codons, out-of-frame junctions, or ambiguous translated residues. V3J clonotypes were defined by identical inferred V gene, J gene, and CDR3 amino acid sequence. Percentage overlap between repertoires was computed as shared unique clonotypes divided by the size of the smaller repertoire. Richness of each repertoire was evaluated using RTK rarefaction, the Chao1 estimator, and Recon v2.1 estimates of unobserved clonotypes. OLGA was used to compute generation probabilities for all TCRbeta clonotypes that the gDNA method yielded from a handful of donors. In its TCRdb copy, this immuneACCESS table keeps in-frame sequences only and misses some clones. Where compared with another copy, unresolved V genes explain less than half of these, and the others have no known cause. V, J and clone size derive from that table, while D and trimming were established from the DNA sequence. The sample data list millions of clones, and over 90% of these were observed just once. The ten largest account for approximately 0.4% of the sample.

Donors were healthy HIV-negative adults with no recently reported acute infections or vaccinations. Every donor was a Caucasian adult residing in Nashville, Tennessee, USA. CD4+ T cells were enriched through magnetic negative selection, after which naive cells were positively selected on CD45RA and the remaining negative fraction served as the memory subset. Blood was obtained by leukapheresis, after which PBMCs were separated by Ficoll-Histopaque density gradient centrifugation and cryopreserved in liquid nitrogen vapor phase. Analytical flow cytometry was used to check the purity and quantity of each magnetically sorted T cell population. From each sorted fraction, genomic DNA was isolated and quantified by UV absorbance on a Nanodrop 2000c. Sequencing was done on a sample of naive CD4+ T cells from PBMCs. Interpreted using the paper, the cell subset or site label stands for: CD45RA+ positively selected. The TCR originated in a man aged 18 to 30 in good health. Some clones in this sample may be carry-over from other donors' samples.

CDR3 protein: CAISEISGSNTGELFF. DNA sequence: TGTGCCATCAGTGAAATTTCGGGGTCGAACACCGGGGAGCTGTTTTTT. In this chain, TRBV10-3 is recombined with TRBJ2-2; the D segment could be TRBD2, given 5 matching bases. The germline V gene specifies ENHRY as CDR1 and SYGVKD as CDR2. V is reduced by 3 bases and J by 0 bases, leaving a spacing of 11 bases between them. Inclusive of the bounding cysteine and phenylalanine, the CDR3 is 16 residues long. The only DNA kept is the CDR3, 48 bases in frame from the first base.